This record looks at one T cell receptor beta chain sequence and its context. The antigen is unknown. Germline CDR1 DFQATT, CDR2 SNEGSKA (reference sequence). The CDR3 sequence is 13 residues long. V was clipped by 3 bases and J by 8 bases, with 14 bases between them. This sample was included in a study of CD8 T cells in ankylosing spondylitis. General study findings and limits: Several of the motif variants were reported before in synovial fluid and blood from reactive arthritis. A TCR beta motif of about eight highly homologous variants seemed to mark ankylosing spondylitis blood. Significant enrichment of disease-linked clones was reportedly seen in matched ankylosing spondylitis synovial fluid. Disease-linked clones were found to be CD8+ and relatively rare in peripheral blood.

By quantitative 5'-RACE with molecular barcodes, the TCR beta libraries were made. TCRdb reprocessed the 5' RACE reads via MiXCR and lists one record per CDR3 protein. The repertoire has 200,000 to 250,000 distinct CDR3 sequences, 15% to 20% of them found once; the top ten carry under 55%. The TCR was taken from a male donor with ankylosing spondylitis. The chain joins TRBV20-1 to TRBJ2-1; no reliable D call. Sequenced: blood, either unsorted or a sorted T cell fraction (not recorded which). The CDR3 DNA reads TGCAGTGCTAGTGACGTCGTAGAGTATGAGCAGTTCTTC. Amino acid sequence: CSASDVVEYEQFF.